A single sample is the source of the 16 T cell receptor beta chains below, sequenced in a study of cytomegalovirus exposure and HLA in healthy donors. With 60 Vbeta and 13 Jbeta primers, the PCR was carried out. The assay was immunoSEQ multiplex PCR, and TCRdb's table has in-frame clones only and misses some. This table has approximately 70,000 clones, roughly 79% appearing once. The sequencing sample was made of PBMCs. These receptors came from a man aged 50 to 59 in good health and CMV-seronegative.

The chain uses TRBV7-2 and TRBJ2-7; a weak D match, TRBD2 (6 bases). Trimming stripped 6 bases from V and 0 bases from J, with 12 bases between. Per the germline V gene, CDR1 is SGHTA and CDR2 is FQGNSA. This CDR3 contains 14 residues. This chain's CDR3 is CASSHSGFSYEQYF. CDR3 coding DNA: TGTGCCAGCAGTCATAGCGGTTTCTCCTACGAGCAGTACTTC.

The rearrangement uses TRBV7-2 and TRBJ1-1; the D gene is possibly TRBD1 (5 bases). Germline V lookup: CDR1 SGHTA, CDR2 FQGNSA. The CDR3 totals 14 residues. The V and J ends lost 5 bases and 2 bases respectively, with 12 bases between them. This CDR3 reads CASSRDSVNTEAFF. CDR3 DNA: TGTGCCAGCAGCCGCGACAGTGTTAACACTGAAGCTTTCTTT.

This chain links TRBV27 with TRBJ1-2; TRBD1 matches at 7 bases. Germline CDR1 is MNHEY and CDR2 is SMNVEV (reference sequence). The CDR3 length is 15 residues. V shed 6 bases and J 6 bases; nucleotides not matched to a gene: 13. Written as DNA, the CDR3 is TGTGCCAGCAGGACCAAGACAGGGTGGGGGAATGGCTACACCTTC. Amino acids: CASRTKTGWGNGYTF.

The V call is TRBV27, the J call TRBJ2-2; tentatively, D is TRBD1 (6 bases). The CDR3 is 14 residues long. V was trimmed by 6 bases and J by 1 base, leaving 9 bases between them. Per the germline V gene, CDR1 is MNHEY and CDR2 is SMNVEV (reference sequence). CDR3 nucleotide sequence: TGTGCCAGCAGCAACAGGGAGAACACCGGGGAGCTGTTTTTT. It specifies CASSNRENTGELFF.

This chain joins TRBV5-6 and TRBJ2-1; 9 bases line up with TRBD2. Per germline, CDR1 SGHDT and CDR2 YYEEEE. The V gene end was trimmed by 5 bases and the J gene end by 6 bases; junction bases not matched to a gene: 12. The length of the CDR3 is 16 residues. This chain's CDR3 is CASRLSGGPVLNEQFF. The CDR3 nucleotides are TGTGCCAGCAGGCTAAGCGGGGGGCCCGTACTCAATGAGCAGTTCTTC.

The V call is TRBV14, the J call TRBJ1-2; 11 bases fit TRBD1. J lost 5 bases, V lost 1 base, and 0 bases had no gene match. The V gene's germline CDR1 is SGHDN and CDR2 FVKESK. This CDR3 is built from 14 residues. The CDR3 reads CASSQGDRGYGYTF. CDR3 nucleotides: TGTGCCAGCAGCCAAGGGGACAGGGGGTATGGCTACACCTTC. Based on the CDR3 plus reference TRBV14 and TRBJ1-2, the full variable domain is EAGVTQFPSHSVIEKGQTVTLRCDPISGHDNLYWYRRVMGKEIKFLLHFVKESKQDESGMPNNRFLAERTGGTYSTLKVQPAELEDSGVYFCASSQGDRGYGYTFGSGTRLTVV.

The chain couples TRBV14 to TRBJ2-3; the D is unclear. The germline V and J ends were trimmed by 4 bases and 4 bases, with 12 bases remaining between them. CDR3 size: 14 residues. Germline CDR1 and CDR2: SGHDN and FVKESK. CDR3 coding DNA: TGTGCCAGCAGCCTCCGACAATTGGCAGATACGCAGTATTTT. Residues: CASSLRQLADTQYF.

This chain uses TRBV28 with TRBJ1-2, with 9 bases that match TRBD1. CDR1 and CDR2 from the germline V gene are MDHEN and SYDVKM. The CDR3 is 15 amino acids. Germline trimming cut 5 bases from V and 8 bases from J; bases unmatched to any gene: 12. For the CDR3, the DNA is TGTGCCAGCAGTCCCTGGACAGGGGCCATCGAGGGCTACACCTTC. The encoded protein is CASSPWTGAIEGYTF.

The V gene is TRBV2, the J gene TRBJ2-3, with D uncertain. The germline V and J ends were trimmed by 2 bases and 4 bases, with 13 bases remaining between them. CDR3 length: 15 amino acids. Germline V lookup: CDR1 SNHLY, CDR2 FYNNEI. CDR3 residues: CASSELASPPDTQYF. DNA of the CDR3: TGTGCCAGCAGTGAACTGGCTTCACCACCAGATACGCAGTATTTT.

The sample holds one count of this clone. The gene calls are TRBV29-1 and TRBJ2-1, with 7 bases lining up with TRBD2. The CDR3 has 15 residues. Trimming removed 4 bases from V and 0 bases from J; junction bases left unmatched: 6. CDR1 is SQVTM and CDR2 is ANQGSEA in the germline V gene. This chain's CDR3 is CSVVKGGSSYNEQFF. The CDR3, as DNA: TGCAGCGTTGTGAAGGGCGGGAGCTCCTACAATGAGCAGTTCTTC.

The CDR3 DNA follows: TGTGCCTGGAATGATCACCGGAATGAGCAGTTCTTC. It specifies CAWNDHRNEQFF. The V and J genes are TRBV30 and TRBJ2-1; no firm D call. The CDR3 loop spans 12 amino acids. V was clipped by 4 bases and J by 7 bases, with 11 bases between them. Germline loops: CDR1 GTSNPN, CDR2 SVGIG (reference sequence).

Of note for this clone: The same CDR3 can be traced to other DNA sequences in this sample. The J gene is TRBJ2-1, the V gene TRBV5-6, with TRBD2 matching 8 bases. This CDR3 is built from 16 residues. CDR1 is SGHDT and CDR2 is YYEEEE in the germline V gene. The J segment lost 4 bases and the V segment lost 6 bases, leaving 12 bases of the junction unmatched. The CDR3 DNA sequence: TGTGCCAGCACCTCCTGGGGCCTAGCGGGTTACAATGAGCAGTTCTTC. This translates into CASTSWGLAGYNEQFF.

The chain carries TRBV5-1 and TRBJ2-1, with a possible D match to TRBD2 (6 bases). Per germline, CDR1 SGHRS and CDR2 YFSETQ. V was pared by 0 bases and J by 0 bases, with 22 bases between. The CDR3 extends over 20 amino acids. Written as DNA, the CDR3 is TGCGCCAGCAGCTTGGCCCCCGGAGGGATTTCCCCTAGCTCCTACAATGAGCAGTTCTTC. It yields the protein CASSLAPGGISPSSYNEQFF. Using reference TRBV5-1 and TRBJ2-1 for the parts outside the CDR3, the full variable domain is KAGVTQTPRYLIKTRGQQVTLSCSPISGHRSVSWYQQTPGQGLQFLFEYFSETQRNKGNFPGRFSGRQFSNSRSEMNVSTLELGDSALYLCASSLAPGGISPSSYNEQFFGPGTRLTVL.

The gene calls are TRBV6-1 and TRBJ1-4; a possible D gene is TRBD1 (6 bases). Germline V gives CDR1 MNHNS, CDR2 SASEGT. Trimming took 4 bases from V and 8 from J, leaving 20 bases between them. The CDR3 is 16 amino acids. The CDR3 region has the DNA TGTGCCAGCAGTGTCTCCCATACAGGGATTTACGAAAAACTGTTTTTT. Its translation is CASSVSHTGIYEKLFF.

The chain employs TRBV14 and TRBJ2-7; tentatively, D is TRBD2 (5 bases). Deletions cut 6 bases from V and 7 bases from J, with 16 bases between. The germline V gene has CDR1 SGHDN and CDR2 FVKESK. The CDR3 loop spans 13 amino acids. The CDR3 coding sequence is TGTGCCAGCAGTCCTCTCGAGTCGGGAGAGCAGTACTTC. Amino acids: CASSPLESGEQYF.

The genes are TRBV5-6 and TRBJ2-7; D possibly corresponds to TRBD1 (5 bases). The CDR3 is made up of 15 amino acids. V lost 4 bases and J 4 bases, leaving 18 bases between the germline ends. Looked up from germline, CDR1 is SGHDT and CDR2 is YYEEEE. CDR3 sequence: CASSPLAGRDYEQYF. In DNA form, the CDR3 reads TGTGCCAGCAGCCCTCTTGCTGGCAGGGATTACGAGCAGTACTTC.